Listed here are 2 T cell receptor beta chains from one sample, sequenced in a study of blood T cell repertoires in COVID-19. This table comes from immunoSEQ multiplex PCR, and its TCRdb copy is limited to in-frame clones, with some not included. The sample lists more than 200,000 clones, roughly 84% occurring once. What was sequenced was PBMCs or T cells enriched from blood (not recorded which). These receptor sequences come from a man aged 25-45 years in a cohort exposed to, infected with or recovered from COVID-19 (not recorded which).

V usage is TRBV6-6 and J usage is TRBJ1-2, with 9 bases lining up with TRBD1. This CDR3 has 15 amino acids. Germline V lookup: CDR1 MNHNY, CDR2 SVGAGI (reference sequence). V shed 0 bases and J 6 bases; nucleotides not matched to a gene: 5. CDR3 nucleotides: TGTGCCAGCAGTTACTCAACAGGGGGCGTTGATGGCTACACCTTC. This sequence encodes CASSYSTGGVDGYTF.

The chain carries TRBV24-1 and TRBJ2-1, with D possibly TRBD2 on 5 matching bases. V dropped 4 bases and J dropped 2 bases, with 20 bases sitting between them. Germline loops: CDR1 KGHDR, CDR2 SFDVKD. This CDR3 is built from 18 residues. The CDR3 loop reads CATSDPKRREGPYNEQFF. The CDR3 DNA is TGTGCCACCAGTGACCCCAAGCGACGTGAGGGCCCCTACAATGAGCAGTTCTTC.